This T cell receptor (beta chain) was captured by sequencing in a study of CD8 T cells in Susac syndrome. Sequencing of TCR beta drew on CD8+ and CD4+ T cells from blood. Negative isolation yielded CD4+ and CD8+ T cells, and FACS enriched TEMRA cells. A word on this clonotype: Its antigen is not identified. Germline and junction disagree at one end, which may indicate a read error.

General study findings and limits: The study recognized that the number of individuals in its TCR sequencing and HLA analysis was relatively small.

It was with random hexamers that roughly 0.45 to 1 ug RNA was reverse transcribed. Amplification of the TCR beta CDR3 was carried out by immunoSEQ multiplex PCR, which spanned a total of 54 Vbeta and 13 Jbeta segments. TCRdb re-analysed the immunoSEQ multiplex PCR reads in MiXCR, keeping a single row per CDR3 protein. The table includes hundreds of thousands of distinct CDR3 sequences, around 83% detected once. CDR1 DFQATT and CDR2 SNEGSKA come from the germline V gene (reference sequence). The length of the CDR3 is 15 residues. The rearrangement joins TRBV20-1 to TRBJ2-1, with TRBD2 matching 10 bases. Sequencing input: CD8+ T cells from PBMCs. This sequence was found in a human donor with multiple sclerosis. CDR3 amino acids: CSARASGSLRSEQLF. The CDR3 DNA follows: TGCAGTGCTAGAGCTAGCGGGAGTTTACGGAGTGAGCAGCTCTTC.